This T cell receptor (beta chain) was sequenced for a study of T cells after posttransplantation cyclophosphamide. With respect to this clone: Its antigen is as yet unknown. The sample carries other DNA sequences with the same CDR3.

Cells defined as naive were viable CD3+CD4+ or CD3+CD8+ and CCR7+CD45RA+CD45RO-CD95-CD27+CD28+. Study conclusions and caveats: Blood and skin or GI T cell repertoires showed limited TRB overlap. Donor CD8+ memory clones often dominated recipient blood repertoires at later times. Recipient CMV seropositivity and CMV reactivation strongly tracked TRB clonality.

Repertoires were generated with immunoSEQ multiplex PCR, while TCRdb's copy carries only in-frame clones and drops some. The sample contains roughly 20,000 clones, nearly 99% of which appear only once. Germline CDR1 is SEHNR and CDR2 is FQNEAQ (reference sequence). The length of the CDR3 is 17 residues. The source of this sequence is a man in his forties in good health, CMV-negative, and a related stem cell transplant donor. V and J are TRBV7-9 and TRBJ1-3; 9 bases agree with TRBD1. Sequences were obtained from naive CD8+ T cells sorted from PBMCs. DNA of the CDR3: TGTGGGATCTGGTTAAGAGAACAGGGGGCGAGTGGAAACACCATATATTTT. As protein: CGIWLREQGASGNTIYF.